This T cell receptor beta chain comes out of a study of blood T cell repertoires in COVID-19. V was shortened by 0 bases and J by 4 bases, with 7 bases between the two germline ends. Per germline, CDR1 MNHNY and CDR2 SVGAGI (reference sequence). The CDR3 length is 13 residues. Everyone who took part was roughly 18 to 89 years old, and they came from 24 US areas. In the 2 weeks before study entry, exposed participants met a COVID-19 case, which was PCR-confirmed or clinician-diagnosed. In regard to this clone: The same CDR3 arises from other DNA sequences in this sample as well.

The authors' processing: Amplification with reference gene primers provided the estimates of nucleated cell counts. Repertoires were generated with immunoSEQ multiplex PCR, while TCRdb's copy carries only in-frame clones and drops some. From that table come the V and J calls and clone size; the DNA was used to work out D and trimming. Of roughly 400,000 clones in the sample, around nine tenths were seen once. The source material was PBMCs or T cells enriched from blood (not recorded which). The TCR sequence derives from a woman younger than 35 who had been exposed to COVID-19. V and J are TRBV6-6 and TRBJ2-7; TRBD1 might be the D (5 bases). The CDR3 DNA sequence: TGTGCCAGCAGTTACTCTGACAGATACGAGCAGTACTTC. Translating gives CASSYSDRYEQYF.